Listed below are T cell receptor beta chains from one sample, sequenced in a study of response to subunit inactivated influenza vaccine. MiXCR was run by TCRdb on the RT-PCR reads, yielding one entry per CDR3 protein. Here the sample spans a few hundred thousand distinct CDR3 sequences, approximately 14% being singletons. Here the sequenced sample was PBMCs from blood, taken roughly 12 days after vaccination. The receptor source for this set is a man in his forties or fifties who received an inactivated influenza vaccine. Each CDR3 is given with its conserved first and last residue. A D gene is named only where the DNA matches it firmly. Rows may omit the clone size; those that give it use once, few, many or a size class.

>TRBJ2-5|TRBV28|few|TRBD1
CASSLPAGGRETQYF
TGTGCCAGCTCCTTGCCGGCAGGGGGCCGGGAGACCCAGTACTTC
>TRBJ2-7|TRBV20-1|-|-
CSAPVGTSYEQYF
TGCAGTGCCCCCGTGGGCACCTCCTACGAGCAGTACTTC
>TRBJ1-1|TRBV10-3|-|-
CAITNGSYKAFF
TGTGCCATCACTAATGGGTCCTATAAAGCTTTCTTT
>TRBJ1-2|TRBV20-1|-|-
CSAQGSSNYGYTF
TGCAGTGCGCAGGGGTCATCTAACTATGGCTACACCTTC
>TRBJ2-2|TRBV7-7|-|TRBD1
CASRPGQGASGELFF
TGTGCCAGCAGGCCGGGACAGGGGGCCTCCGGGGAGCTGTTTTTT
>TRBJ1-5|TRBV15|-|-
CATSHLRRDQPQHF
TGTGCCACCAGCCATTTGAGACGGGATCAGCCCCAGCATTTT
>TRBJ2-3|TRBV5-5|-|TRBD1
CASSQTGLGTDTQYF
TGTGCCAGCAGCCAGACAGGGTTGGGCACAGATACGCAGTATTTT
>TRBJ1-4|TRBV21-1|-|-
CASSKDRGFEILFF
TGTGCCAGCAGCAAAGACAGGGGCTTTGAAATACTGTTTTTT
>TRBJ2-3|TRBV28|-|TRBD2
CASSFLAGSLDTQYF
TGTGCCAGCAGTTTTTTAGCGGGATCCCTGGATACGCAGTATTTT
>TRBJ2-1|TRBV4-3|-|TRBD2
CASSHSSGRADNEQFF
TGCGCCAGCAGCCATTCTAGCGGGAGGGCCGACAATGAGCAGTTCTTC
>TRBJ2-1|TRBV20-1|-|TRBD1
CSALIGTAVPEQFF
TGCAGTGCGCTCATCGGGACAGCTGTCCCTGAGCAGTTCTTC
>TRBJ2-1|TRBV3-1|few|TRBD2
CASSLGLAGGSSSYNEQFF
TGTGCCAGCAGCCTTGGACTAGCGGGGGGGTCGAGCTCCTACAATGAGCAGTTCTTC
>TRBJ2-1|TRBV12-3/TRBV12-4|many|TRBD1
CASSLAGGHEQFF
TGTGCCAGCAGTTTAGCAGGGGGCCATGAGCAGTTCTTC
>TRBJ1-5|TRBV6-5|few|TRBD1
CASRTGFQPQHF
TGTGCCAGCAGGACAGGGTTTCAGCCCCAGCATTTT
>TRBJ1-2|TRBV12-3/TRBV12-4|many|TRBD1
CASSPGTGGSYGYTF
TGTGCCAGCAGTCCCGGGACAGGGGGTTCCTATGGCTACACCTTC
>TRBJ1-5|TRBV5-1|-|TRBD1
CASSGTGTDSNQPQHF
TGCGCCAGCAGCGGAACCGGGACAGATAGCAATCAGCCCCAGCATTTT
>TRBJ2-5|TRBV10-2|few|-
CASSESLTLRETQYF
TGCGCCAGCAGTGAGAGCCTGACACTCCGGGAGACCCAGTACTTC
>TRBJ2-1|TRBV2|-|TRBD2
CTFSRYGPGLAGGQSEQFF
TGTACCTTCAGTCGCTATGGACCGGGACTAGCGGGAGGGCAAAGTGAGCAGTTCTTC